The 7 T cell receptor beta chains below all came from one sample that was sequenced in a study of Tregs in tolerant kidney transplant recipients. Libraries were prepared by immunoSEQ multiplex PCR; TCRdb keeps only in-frame clonotypes and omits some of them. In the table there are around 230,000 clones, more than 65% of which are singletons. What was sequenced was CD4+ T cells from blood. These receptors all stem from a human donor in good health.

Worth noting for this clone: Other DNA sequences within the sample encode an identical CDR3. The J gene is TRBJ2-3, the V gene TRBV18, with TRBD2 as a possible D gene (6 bases). The length of the CDR3 is 15 residues. The V gene's germline CDR1 is KGHSH and CDR2 LQKENI. The V gene lost 0 bases and the J gene lost 2 bases, with 9 bases spanning the gap. Written as DNA, the CDR3 is TGTGCCAGCTCACCACCGGGACTTTCCACAGATACGCAGTATTTT. This sequence encodes CASSPPGLSTDTQYF.

CDR3 coding DNA: TGTGCCATCAGTGAAGGGCAGGGCAACACTGAAGCTTTCTTT. This encodes CAISEGQGNTEAFF. This chain connects TRBV10-3 to TRBJ1-1; possible D gene TRBD1, 5 bases. Germline V gene data show CDR1 as ENHRY and CDR2 as SYGVKD. This CDR3 is built from 14 residues. The V end lost 3 bases, the J end lost 2 bases, and 10 bases lay between the germline ends.

The chain has TRBV5-6 and TRBJ1-6; D is undetermined. V was trimmed by 1 base and J by 10 bases, leaving 21 bases between them. Germline V gene data show CDR1 as SGHDT and CDR2 as YYEEEE. This CDR3 spans 17 amino acids. CDR3 sequence reads: CASSLRLEGYGQSPLHF. The CDR3 region has the DNA TGTGCCAGCAGCTTGAGGTTGGAAGGGTACGGCCAATCACCCCTCCACTTT.

This clone appeared a single time. The rearrangement joins TRBV10-3 to TRBJ1-4; 8 bases align to TRBD1. CDR3 size: 15 residues. Germline V gene data show CDR1 as ENHRY and CDR2 as SYGVKD. The junction had 4 bases not matched to a gene; V was cut back by 4 bases and J by 3 bases. The CDR3 spells CAISASTGANEKLFF. Written as DNA, the CDR3 is TGTGCCATCAGTGCCTCGACAGGGGCTAATGAAAAACTGTTTTTT.

Only a few counts were recorded for this clone. This chain links TRBV18 with TRBJ2-7; no clear D gene. The V and J ends lost 3 bases and 3 bases respectively, with 9 bases between them. The CDR3 is 13 amino acids. CDR1 KGHSH and CDR2 LQKENI come from the germline V gene. The DNA for the CDR3 is TGTGCCAGCTCACCGGGCCCCGGCTACGAGCAGTACTTC. It codes for CASSPGPGYEQYF.

The chain links TRBV30 to TRBJ1-2; D is perhaps TRBD1 (6 bases). Trimming shortened V by 6 bases and J by 5 bases, and 16 bases separated the two germline ends. In germline, CDR1 is GTSNPN, CDR2 SVGIG (reference sequence). This CDR3 spans 13 amino acids. CDR3 protein: CACYQGSGYGYTF. The CDR3, as DNA: TGTGCCTGCTATCAGGGGTCCGGGTATGGCTACACCTTC.

This clone was detected only a few times. This sequence joins TRBV6-5 and TRBJ1-2, with TRBD1 matching over 8 bases. CDR1 is MNHEY and CDR2 is SVGAGI in the germline V gene. The CDR3 loop spans 14 amino acids. After removal of 5 bases from V and 7 bases from J, the junction contained 9 bases not matched to a gene. The CDR3 sequence is CASSRTGREVGYTF. The CDR3, as DNA: TGTGCCAGCAGTCGGACAGGGAGGGAAGTTGGCTACACCTTC.